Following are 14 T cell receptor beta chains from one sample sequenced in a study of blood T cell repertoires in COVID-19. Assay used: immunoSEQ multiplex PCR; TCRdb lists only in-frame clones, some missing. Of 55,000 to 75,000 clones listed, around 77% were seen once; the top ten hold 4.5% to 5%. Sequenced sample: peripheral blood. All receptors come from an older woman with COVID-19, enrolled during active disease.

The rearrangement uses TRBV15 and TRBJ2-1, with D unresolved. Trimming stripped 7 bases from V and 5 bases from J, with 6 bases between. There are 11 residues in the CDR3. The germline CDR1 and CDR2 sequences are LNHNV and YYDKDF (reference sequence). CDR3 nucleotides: TGTGCCACCAAGAGAGACAATGAGCAGTTCTTC. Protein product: CATKRDNEQFF.

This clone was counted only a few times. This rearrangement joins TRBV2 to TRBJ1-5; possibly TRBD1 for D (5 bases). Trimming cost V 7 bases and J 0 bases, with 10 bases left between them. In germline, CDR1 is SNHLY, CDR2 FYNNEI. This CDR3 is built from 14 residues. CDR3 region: CASTFGGSNQPQHF. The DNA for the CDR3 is TGTGCCAGCACGTTCGGGGGTAGCAATCAGCCCCAGCATTTT.

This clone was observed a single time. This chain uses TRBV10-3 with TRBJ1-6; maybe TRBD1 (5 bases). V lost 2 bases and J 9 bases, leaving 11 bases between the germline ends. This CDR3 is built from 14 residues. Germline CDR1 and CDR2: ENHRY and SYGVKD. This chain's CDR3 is CAISELGEASPLHF. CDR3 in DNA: TGTGCCATCAGTGAGCTGGGGGAGGCTTCACCCCTCCACTTT.

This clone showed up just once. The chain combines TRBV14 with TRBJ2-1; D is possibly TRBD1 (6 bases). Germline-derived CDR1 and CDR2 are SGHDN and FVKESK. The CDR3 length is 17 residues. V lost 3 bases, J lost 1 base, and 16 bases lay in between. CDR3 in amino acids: CASSQATGTLSYNEQFF. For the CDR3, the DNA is TGTGCCAGCAGCCAGGCTACCGGGACACTATCCTACAATGAGCAGTTCTTC.

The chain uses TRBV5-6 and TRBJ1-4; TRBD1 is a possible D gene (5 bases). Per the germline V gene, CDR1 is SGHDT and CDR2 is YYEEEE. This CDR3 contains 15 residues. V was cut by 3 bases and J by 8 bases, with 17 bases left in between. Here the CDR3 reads CASSSGGRDREKLFF. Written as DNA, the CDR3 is TGTGCCAGCAGCTCTGGTGGCAGGGATAGGGAAAAACTGTTTTTT.

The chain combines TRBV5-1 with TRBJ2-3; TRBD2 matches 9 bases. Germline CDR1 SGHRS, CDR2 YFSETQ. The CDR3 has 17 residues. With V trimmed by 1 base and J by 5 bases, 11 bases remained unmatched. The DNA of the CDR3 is TGCGCCAGCAGCTTGTTGTCGCTAGCGGGGTCGGGAGATACGCAGTATTTT. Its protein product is CASSLLSLAGSGDTQYF.

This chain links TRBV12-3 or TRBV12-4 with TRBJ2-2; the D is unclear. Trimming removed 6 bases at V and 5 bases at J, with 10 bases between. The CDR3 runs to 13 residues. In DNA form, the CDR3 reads TGTGCCAGCAGCTCTGACTTAACCGGGGAGCTGTTTTTT. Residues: CASSSDLTGELFF.

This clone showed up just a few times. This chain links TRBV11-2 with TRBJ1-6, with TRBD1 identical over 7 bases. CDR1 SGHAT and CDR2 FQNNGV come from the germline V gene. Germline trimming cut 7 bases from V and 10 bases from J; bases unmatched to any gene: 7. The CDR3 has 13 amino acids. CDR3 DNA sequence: TGTGCCAGCACCCGACAGGGACTCTCACCCCTCCACTTT. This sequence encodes CASTRQGLSPLHF.

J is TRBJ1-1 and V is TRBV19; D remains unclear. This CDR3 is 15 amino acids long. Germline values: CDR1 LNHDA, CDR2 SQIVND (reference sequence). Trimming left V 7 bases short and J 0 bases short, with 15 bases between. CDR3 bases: TGTGCCAGTAAAATCGGAGCTGCCTTGAACACTGAAGCTTTCTTT. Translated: CASKIGAALNTEAFF.

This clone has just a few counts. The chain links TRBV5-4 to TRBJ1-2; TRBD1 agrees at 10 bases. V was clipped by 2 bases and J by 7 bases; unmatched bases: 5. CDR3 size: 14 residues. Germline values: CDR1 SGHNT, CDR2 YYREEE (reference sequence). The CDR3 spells CASSFRDRGFGYTF. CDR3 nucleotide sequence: TGTGCCAGCAGCTTCCGGGACAGGGGTTTTGGCTACACCTTC.

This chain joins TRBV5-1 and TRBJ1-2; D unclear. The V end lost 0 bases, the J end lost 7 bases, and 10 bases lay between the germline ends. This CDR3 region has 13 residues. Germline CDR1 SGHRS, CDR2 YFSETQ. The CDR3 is CASSLGGFGGYTF. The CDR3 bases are TGCGCCAGCAGCTTGGGAGGGTTCGGTGGCTACACCTTC.

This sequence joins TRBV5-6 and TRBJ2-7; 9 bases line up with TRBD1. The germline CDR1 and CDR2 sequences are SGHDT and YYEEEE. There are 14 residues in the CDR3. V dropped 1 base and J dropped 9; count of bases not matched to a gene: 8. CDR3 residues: CASSLYRGLSGQYF. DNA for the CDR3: TGTGCCAGCAGCTTGTACAGGGGGCTCAGCGGGCAGTACTTC.

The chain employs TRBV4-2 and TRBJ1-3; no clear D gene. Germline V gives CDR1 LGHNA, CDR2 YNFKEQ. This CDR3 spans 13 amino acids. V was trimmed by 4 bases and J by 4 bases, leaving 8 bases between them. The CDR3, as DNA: TGTGCCAGCAGCCTTCCGAGGGGAAACACCATATATTTT. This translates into CASSLPRGNTIYF.

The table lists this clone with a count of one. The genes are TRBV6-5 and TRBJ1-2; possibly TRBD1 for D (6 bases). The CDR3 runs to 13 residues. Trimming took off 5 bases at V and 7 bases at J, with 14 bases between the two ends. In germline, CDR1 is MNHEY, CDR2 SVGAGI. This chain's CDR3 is CASSSAGVGGYTF. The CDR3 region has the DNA TGTGCCAGCAGTAGCGCAGGGGTTGGTGGCTACACCTTC.